This is a list of T cell receptor beta chains from one sample in a study of shared clonotypes between healthy human individuals. TCRdb keeps only in-frame clones here, not all; method: immunoSEQ multiplex PCR. This sample has about 2.1 million clones, with about 92% found just once. The sample was naive CD8+ T cells from PBMCs. Receptors were obtained from a man aged 18-30 years in good health. Some clones in this sample may be carry-over from other donors' samples. Both conserved end residues are part of each CDR3. A D gene is named only where the DNA matches it firmly. Clone sizes are given selectively: once, few, many, or a class where the clone is expanded.

TRBJ2-1 | 13 | NA | NA | TRBV11-2 | CASKLNTENEQFF | TGTGCCAGCAAGTTAAACACAGAGAATGAGCAGTTCTTC
TRBJ1-5 | 13 | once | NA | TRBV19 | CASSISGTRAQHF | TGTGCCAGTAGTATATCGGGAACAAGGGCCCAGCATTTT
TRBJ2-2 | 14 | NA | TRBD1 | TRBV30 | CAWSWGTGTGELFF | TGTGCCTGGAGCTGGGGGACAGGCACCGGGGAGCTGTTTTTT
TRBJ2-1 | 13 | NA | NA | TRBV28 | CASSDWAENEQFF | TGTGCCAGCAGTGACTGGGCGGAAAATGAGCAGTTCTTC
TRBJ1-6 | 13 | NA | NA | TRBV9 | CASSVGDSPPLHF | TGTGCCAGCAGCGTAGGCGACAGCCCACCCCTCCACTTT
TRBJ2-6 | 14 | NA | TRBD1 | TRBV9 | CASTRTGGDNVLTF | TGTGCCAGCACTCGGACAGGGGGAGACAACGTCCTGACTTTC
TRBJ2-2 | 19 | once | TRBD2 | TRBV7-9 | CASRHSGTSVTRNTGELFF | TGTGCCAGCAGACACAGCGGGACTAGCGTAACTCGGAACACCGGGGAGCTGTTTTTT
TRBJ1-2 | 11 | once | NA | TRBV19 | CASSDTNGYTF | TGTGCCAGTAGTGACACAAATGGCTACACCTTC
TRBJ2-7 | 13 | NA | TRBD2 | TRBV5-6 | CASSPPGGYEQYF | TGTGCCAGCAGCCCGCCGGGGGGCTACGAGCAGTACTTC
TRBJ2-1 | 17 | NA | NA | TRBV7-2 | CASSLGEAWEPYNEQFF | TGTGCCAGCAGCTTAGGAGAGGCATGGGAGCCCTACAATGAGCAGTTCTTC
TRBJ2-2 | 16 | NA | TRBD2 | TRBV7-6 | CASSFRREGPTGELFF | TGTGCCAGCAGCTTTAGGCGGGAGGGACCTACCGGGGAGCTGTTTTTT
TRBJ2-7 | 13 | NA | NA | TRBV13 | CASSSRPRYEQYF | TGTGCCAGCAGCTCCCGCCCGCGCTACGAGCAGTACTTC
TRBJ2-5 | 13 | NA | NA | TRBV11-2 | CASSDGGRETQYF | TGTGCCAGCAGCGATGGCGGTAGGGAGACCCAGTACTTC
TRBJ2-1 | 17 | NA | NA | TRBV7-9 | CASSPPSGDSPYNEQFF | TGTGCCAGCAGCCCCCCTTCTGGGGACTCGCCCTACAATGAGCAGTTCTTC
TRBJ1-1 | 15 | NA | TRBD1 | TRBV10-3 | CAIRGTGEGNTEAFF | TGTGCCATCAGGGGGACAGGCGAGGGCAACACTGAAGCTTTCTTT
TRBJ2-7 | 15 | NA | TRBD1 | TRBV11-2 | CASSSPGQLSYEQYF | TGTGCCAGCAGCTCCCCGGGACAGTTAAGCTACGAGCAGTACTTC
TRBJ2-2 | 15 | NA | TRBD2 | TRBV11-2 | CASSLLAGGSGELFF | TGTGCCAGCAGCTTACTAGCGGGAGGGTCCGGGGAGCTGTTTTTT
TRBJ2-2 | 16 | NA | NA | TRBV7-2 | CASSLPPTGEHGELFF | TGTGCCAGCAGCCTACCCCCGACGGGGGAGCACGGGGAGCTGTTTTTT
TRBJ1-5 | 16 | once | NA | TRBV27 | CASSFRGLARNQPQHF | TGTGCCAGCAGTTTCCGCGGCTTAGCTAGGAATCAGCCCCAGCATTTT
TRBJ2-7 | 16 | NA | NA | TRBV6-4 | CASSPRAWELGYEQYF | TGTGCCAGCAGTCCCCGGGCATGGGAGCTGGGGTACGAGCAGTACTTC
TRBJ1-5 | 17 | NA | NA | TRBV7-8 | CASSSRGGGETNQPQHF | TGTGCCAGCAGCTCCCGGGGGGGCGGGGAGACCAATCAGCCCCAGCATTTT
TRBJ2-1 | 14 | NA | NA | TRBV13 | CASSPKRLPKEQFF | TGTGCCAGCAGCCCAAAGAGGCTACCTAAGGAGCAGTTCTTC
TRBJ2-5 | 13 | NA | NA | TRBV28 | CASSLWGQETQYF | TGTGCCAGCAGTTTGTGGGGCCAAGAGACCCAGTACTTC
TRBJ2-5 | 14 | NA | TRBD1 | TRBV27 | CASSPDRGRETQYF | TGTGCCAGCAGTCCGGACAGGGGTAGGGAGACCCAGTACTTC
TRBJ2-7 | 15 | NA | TRBD1 | TRBV14 | CASSHGTGVAYEQYF | TGTGCCAGCAGCCATGGGACAGGGGTTGCCTACGAGCAGTACTTC
TRBJ2-3 | 15 | NA | NA | TRBV28 | CASSLSTGGASTQYF | TGTGCCAGCAGTTTATCGACCGGCGGGGCTAGTACGCAGTATTTT
TRBJ2-7 | 18 | NA | TRBD2 | TRBV4-1 | CASSQGVVAGGLTYEQYF | TGCGCCAGCAGCCAAGGGGTTGTAGCGGGAGGCCTTACCTACGAGCAGTACTTC
TRBJ1-2 | 14 | NA | TRBD1 | TRBV6-6 | CASTDRALNYGYTF | TGTGCCAGCACCGACAGGGCTTTAAACTATGGCTACACCTTC
TRBJ2-1 | 13 | few | NA | TRBV7-9 | CASSFQADGEQFF | TGTGCCAGCAGCTTCCAAGCGGATGGTGAGCAGTTCTTC
TRBJ2-1 | 14 | NA | NA | TRBV15 | CATSSDLTNNEQFF | TGTGCCACCAGCAGCGATCTAACAAACAATGAGCAGTTCTTC
TRBJ1-2 | 12 | NA | TRBD1 | TRBV5-1 | CASSTGTEGYTF | TGCGCCAGCAGCACCGGGACAGAAGGCTACACCTTC
TRBJ2-4 | 19 | NA | TRBD1 | TRBV7-2 | CASSVVGQGSPLAKNIQYF | TGTGCCAGCAGCGTAGTTGGACAGGGCTCTCCCCTAGCCAAAAACATTCAGTACTTC
TRBJ2-7 | 15 | NA | TRBD2 | TRBV5-1 | CASSLRGGSSYEQYF | TGCGCCAGCAGCTTGCGGGGGGGAAGCTCCTACGAGCAGTACTTC
TRBJ2-1 | 15 | NA | NA | TRBV27 | CASSPSRLPYNEQFF | TGTGCCAGCAGTCCCTCTCGCCTGCCCTACAATGAGCAGTTCTTC
TRBJ1-1 | 11 | few | TRBD1 | TRBV20-1 | CRGQVNTEAFF | TGCAGGGGACAGGTGAACACTGAAGCTTTCTTT
TRBJ2-7 | 13 | once | TRBD2 | TRBV28 | CASSFGRAGEQYF | TGTGCCAGCAGTTTCGGGAGGGCGGGAGAGCAGTACTTC
TRBJ2-5 | 15 | NA | NA | TRBV6-5 | CASSYFDGFQETQYF | TGTGCCAGCAGTTACTTCGACGGGTTCCAAGAGACCCAGTACTTC
TRBJ1-2 | 13 | NA | NA | TRBV7-8 | CASSLGRTDGYTF | TGTGCCAGCAGCTTGGGAAGGACAGACGGCTACACCTTC
TRBJ2-3 | 17 | NA | NA | TRBV30 | CAWSEGIGGISTDTQYF | TGTGCCTGGAGTGAGGGTATCGGGGGCATAAGCACAGATACGCAGTATTTT
TRBJ2-3 | 16 | NA | TRBD2 | TRBV2 | CASSDLAGVPTDTQYF | TGTGCCAGCAGTGATCTAGCGGGAGTCCCCACAGATACGCAGTATTTT
TRBJ2-1 | 17 | NA | TRBD2 | TRBV27 | CASSYIGREGRYNEQFF | TGTGCCAGCAGTTATATAGGGCGGGAGGGCCGTTACAATGAGCAGTTCTTC
TRBJ2-1 | 13 | NA | NA | TRBV27 | CASSLSFFNEQFF | TGTGCCAGCAGTTTATCGTTCTTCAATGAGCAGTTCTTC
TRBJ2-1 | 17 | NA | NA | TRBV9 | CASSLSSSGSSYNEQFF | TGTGCCAGCAGTCTATCTAGCTCCGGGAGCTCCTACAATGAGCAGTTCTTC
TRBJ2-2 | 14 | NA | NA | TRBV6-5 | CASSYIGVTGELFF | TGTGCCAGCAGTTATATTGGGGTCACCGGGGAGCTGTTTTTT
TRBJ2-7 | 16 | NA | TRBD1 | TRBV11-2 | CASSFRGGTGEGEQYF | TGTGCCAGCAGCTTTAGAGGGGGGACAGGGGAAGGCGAGCAGTACTTC
TRBJ2-3 | 18 | NA | TRBD2 | TRBV5-1 | CASSSQRPSGPGADTQYF | TGCGCCAGCAGCTCACAGAGGCCTAGCGGACCGGGGGCAGATACGCAGTATTTT
TRBJ2-3 | 15 | once | TRBD1 | TRBV7-2 | CASSNPGQGRDTQYF | TGTGCCAGCAGCAATCCGGGACAGGGTAGAGATACGCAGTATTTT
TRBJ1-2 | 15 | NA | TRBD1 | TRBV4-3 | CASSQDPAGGYGYTF | TGCGCCAGCAGCCAAGATCCGGCAGGGGGCTATGGCTACACCTTC
TRBJ2-3 | 15 | NA | NA | TRBV5-1 | CASSLTGYTTDTQYF | TGCGCCAGCAGCTTGACAGGTTATACTACAGATACGCAGTATTTT
TRBJ1-5 | 14 | few | TRBD1 | TRBV30 | CAWNFGQGNQPQHF | TGTGCCTGGAACTTTGGACAGGGGAATCAGCCCCAGCATTTT
TRBJ2-5 | 14 | NA | NA | TRBV28 | CASSFSRYQETQYF | TGTGCCAGCAGTTTTTCGAGGTACCAAGAGACCCAGTACTTC
TRBJ2-5 | 15 | NA | NA | TRBV27 | CASSSQTYWGETQYF | TGTGCCAGCAGTTCTCAGACTTATTGGGGAGAGACCCAGTACTTC
TRBJ2-7 | 14 | NA | NA | TRBV7-9 | CASSVGGVPGEQYF | TGTGCCAGCAGCGTTGGAGGGGTCCCGGGCGAGCAGTACTTC
TRBJ2-3 | 11 | NA | NA | TRBV14 | CASSLSLEQYF | TGTGCCAGCAGCCTCAGTCTAGAGCAGTATTTT
TRBJ2-7 | 15 | NA | TRBD1 | TRBV10-1 | CASSEFTGQGYEQYF | TGCGCCAGCAGTGAGTTCACGGGACAGGGCTACGAGCAGTACTTC
TRBJ2-2 | 13 | NA | NA | TRBV2 | CASSEMLTGELFF | TGTGCCAGCAGTGAAATGCTCACCGGGGAGCTGTTTTTT
TRBJ2-1 | 14 | NA | NA | TRBV28 | CASNRARGYNEQFF | TGTGCCAGCAACAGAGCCCGGGGCTACAATGAGCAGTTCTTC
TRBJ2-7 | 9 | few | NA | TRBV6-1 | CASGYEQYF | TGTGCCAGCGGGTACGAGCAGTACTTC
TRBJ2-5 | 17 | NA | TRBD1 | TRBV19 | CASSIGDLGTVQETQYF | TGTGCCAGTAGTATAGGGGACCTGGGGACAGTCCAAGAGACCCAGTACTTC